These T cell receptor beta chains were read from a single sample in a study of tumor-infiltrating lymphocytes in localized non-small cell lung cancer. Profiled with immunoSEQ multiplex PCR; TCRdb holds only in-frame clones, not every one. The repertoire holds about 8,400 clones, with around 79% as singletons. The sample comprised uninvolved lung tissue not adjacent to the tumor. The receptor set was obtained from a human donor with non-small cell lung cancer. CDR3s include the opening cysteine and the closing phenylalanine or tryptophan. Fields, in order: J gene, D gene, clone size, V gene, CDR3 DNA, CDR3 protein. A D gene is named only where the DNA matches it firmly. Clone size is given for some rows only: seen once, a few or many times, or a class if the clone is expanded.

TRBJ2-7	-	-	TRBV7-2	TGTGCCAGCAGCTTAATGTTGGGTGGGGGCTCGGGCGAGCAGTACTTC	CASSLMLGGGSGEQYF
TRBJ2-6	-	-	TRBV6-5	TGTGCCAGCAGTTACTCGTTCCTCAGAGCCAACGTCCTGACTTTC	CASSYSFLRANVLTF
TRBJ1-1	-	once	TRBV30	TGTGCCTGGAAGGACCAAGGGGTTCTGAACACTGAAGCTTTCTTT	CAWKDQGVLNTEAFF
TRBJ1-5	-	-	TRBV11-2	TGTGCCAGCAGCTTACCACGCCAGGGGTTTCAGCCCCAGCATTTT	CASSLPRQGFQPQHF
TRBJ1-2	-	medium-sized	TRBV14	TGTGCCAGCAGCCAAGCTAGCTCAGGAAGATGGTATGGCTACACCTTC	CASSQASSGRWYGYTF
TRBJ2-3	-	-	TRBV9	TGTGCCAGCAGCGATCACCTAGCAACAGATACGCAGTATTTT	CASSDHLATDTQYF
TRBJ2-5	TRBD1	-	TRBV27	TGTGCCAGCAGCTCCCCCCAAGGGGGCGGGGAGACCCAGTACTTC	CASSSPQGGGETQYF
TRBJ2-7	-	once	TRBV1	TGCACCAGCAGCCCCTTCTCCTACGAGCAGTACTTC	CTSSPFSYEQYF
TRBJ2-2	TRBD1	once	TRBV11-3	TGTGCCAGCAGCTCCGGGACAGGCACGCACGGGCTGTTTTTT	CASSSGTGTHGLFF
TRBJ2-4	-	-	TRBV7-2	TGTGCCAGCAGCTTAGTCGGGCTAAACATTCAGTACTTC	CASSLVGLNIQYF
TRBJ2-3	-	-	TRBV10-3	TGTGCCATCAGTGAGGGGCGGGACAGTGATGATACGCAGTATTTT	CAISEGRDSDDTQYF
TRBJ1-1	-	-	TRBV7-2	TGTGCCAGCAGATCTCAGGGAACGAACACTGAAGCTTTCTTT	CASRSQGTNTEAFF
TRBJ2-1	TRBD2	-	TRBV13	TGTGCCAGCAGCATCGGAGCGGGAGCGTATGAGCAGTTCTTC	CASSIGAGAYEQFF
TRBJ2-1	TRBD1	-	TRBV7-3	TGTGCCAGCAGCGGAGCCGGGACAGGGGACAATGAGCAGTTCTTC	CASSGAGTGDNEQFF
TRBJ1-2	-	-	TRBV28	TGTGCCAGCAGTTCGGGACAAAATTACTATGGCTACACCTTC	CASSSGQNYYGYTF
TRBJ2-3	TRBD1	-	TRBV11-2	TGTGCCAGCAGCTCCTCCAGGGGGACCGATACGCAGTATTTT	CASSSSRGTDTQYF
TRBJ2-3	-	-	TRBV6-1	TGTGCCAGCAGTGAATGGCAGACTAGATTAACAGATACGCAGTATTTT	CASSEWQTRLTDTQYF
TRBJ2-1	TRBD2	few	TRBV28	TGTGCCAGCAGCTCACGCGGGAGAAGGTACAATGAGCAGTTCTTC	CASSSRGRRYNEQFF
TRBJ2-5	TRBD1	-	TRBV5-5	TGTGCCAGCAGCCGCTACAGGGGGTTGGAGACCCAGTACTTC	CASSRYRGLETQYF
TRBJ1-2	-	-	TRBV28	TGTGCCAGCAGTTTATGGTCGGTCACCTCTAACTATGGCTACACCTTC	CASSLWSVTSNYGYTF
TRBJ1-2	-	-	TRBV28	TGTGCCAGCAGTACCCAGGGCTATGGCTACACCTTC	CASSTQGYGYTF
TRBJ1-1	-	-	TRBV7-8	TGTGCCAGCAGCCCGTCACAGGGAACTGAAGCTTTCTTT	CASSPSQGTEAFF
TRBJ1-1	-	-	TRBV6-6	TGTGCCAGCAGTTGGGACGGGGAGGACACTGAAGCTTTCTTT	CASSWDGEDTEAFF
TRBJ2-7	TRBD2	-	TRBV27	TGTGCCAGCAGCTTCGGACTAGATAGGAGAGGATACGAGCAGTACTTC	CASSFGLDRRGYEQYF
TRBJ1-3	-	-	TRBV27	TGTGCCAGCAGTCCGCCCAGGTCTGGAAACACCATATATTTT	CASSPPRSGNTIYF
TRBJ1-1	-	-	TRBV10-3	TGTGCCATCATGTTTTCCTTGAACACTGAAGCTTTCTTT	CAIMFSLNTEAFF
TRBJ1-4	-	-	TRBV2	TGTGCCAGCGCAGGGGTCTCGACTAATGAAAAACTGTTTTTT	CASAGVSTNEKLFF
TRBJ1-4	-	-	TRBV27	TGTGCCAGCAGTTTTGAAGGCACTAATGAAAAACTGTTTTTT	CASSFEGTNEKLFF
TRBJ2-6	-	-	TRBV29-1	TGCAGCGTGGTCGGGGCTGGGGCCAACGTCCTGACTTTC	CSVVGAGANVLTF
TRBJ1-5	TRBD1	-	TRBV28	TGTGCCAGCAGTTTTGCCCCGGGACAGGGAAGCAATCAGCCCCAGCATTTT	CASSFAPGQGSNQPQHF
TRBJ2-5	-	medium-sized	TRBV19	TGTGCCAGTAGTAAGGACCAGCTCCAAGAGACCCAGTACTTC	CASSKDQLQETQYF
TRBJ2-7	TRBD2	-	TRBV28	TGTGCCAGCAGCTGGCCCGTGGGACTAGCGGGATTTAACGAGCAGTACTTC	CASSWPVGLAGFNEQYF
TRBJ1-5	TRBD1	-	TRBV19	TGTGCCAGTAGCGCAGGGGGTGGAGGCAATCAGCCCCAGCATTTT	CASSAGGGGNQPQHF
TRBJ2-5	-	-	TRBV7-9	TGTGCCAGCAGCTTTATAACTGGGGAGACCCAGTACTTC	CASSFITGETQYF
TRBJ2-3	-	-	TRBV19	TGTGCCAGTGCTCCGGGGGGCGGGGCCAGCACAGATACGCAGTATTTT	CASAPGGGASTDTQYF
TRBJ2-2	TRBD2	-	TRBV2	TGTGCCAGCAGTGATCTACTAGCGGAGAAGAACACCGGGGAGCTGTTTTTT	CASSDLLAEKNTGELFF
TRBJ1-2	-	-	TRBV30	TGTGCCTGGAGTGGAGTGGGAACCGCCTATGGCTACACCTTC	CAWSGVGTAYGYTF
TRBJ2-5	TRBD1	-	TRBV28	TGTGCCAGCAGTTCTGGACAGGAAGAGACCCAGTACTTC	CASSSGQEETQYF
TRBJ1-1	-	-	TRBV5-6	TGTGCCAGCAGCTTGGACCGAGGGGCGGGTAACACTGAAGCTTTCTTT	CASSLDRGAGNTEAFF
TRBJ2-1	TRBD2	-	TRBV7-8	TGTGCCAGCAAGATTAGCGGGGGTCCGGGGTCCTACAATGAGCAGTTCTTC	CASKISGGPGSYNEQFF
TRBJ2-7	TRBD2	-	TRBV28	TGTGCCAGCAGTACGACTAGCGGGTCGTACGAGCAGTACTTC	CASSTTSGSYEQYF
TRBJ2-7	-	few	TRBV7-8	TGTGCCAGCAGCCCCTTTAGCGCCGCTGGGGGAACTTTAGAAGAGCAGTACTTC	CASSPFSAAGGTLEEQYF
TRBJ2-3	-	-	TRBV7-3	TGTGCCAGCAGCCCCGGGGGAGATACGCAGTATTTT	CASSPGGDTQYF
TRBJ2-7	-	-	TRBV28	TGTGCCACCCTCACCACAGGGCAGGGCTACGAGCAGTACTTC	CATLTTGQGYEQYF
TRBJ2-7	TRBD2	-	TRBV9	TGTGCCAGCAGCGTAGGGGAGGGCTACTACGAGCAGTACTTC	CASSVGEGYYEQYF
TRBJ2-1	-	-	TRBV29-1	TGCAGCGCTAAGAGACTGGGCTACTACAATGAGCAGTTCTTC	CSAKRLGYYNEQFF
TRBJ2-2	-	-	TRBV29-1	TGCAGCGCCTCTCCTAACACCGGGGAGCTGTTTTTT	CSASPNTGELFF